This T cell receptor beta chain was sequenced in a study of shared clonotypes between healthy human individuals. Germline V CDR1 and CDR2: SGHTS, YDEGEE. This CDR3 is 16 amino acids long. V was shortened by 0 bases and J by 0 bases, with 10 bases between the two germline ends. Original analysis: ImmunoSEQ output lacked quality scores and full-length reads, limiting matched filtering. The assay was immunoSEQ multiplex PCR, and TCRdb's table has in-frame clones only and misses some. The D gene and trimming were derived from the DNA, and the V and J assignments and clone size from that table. There are hundreds of thousands of clones in the sample; around 72% occur only once, and about 2% lies in the top ten.

Material: memory CD4+ T cells sorted from blood. Subset: CD45RA-negative fraction. V usage is TRBV5-8 and J usage is TRBJ2-1; no clear D. The clonotype comes from a woman under 40 in good health. The CDR3 sequence is CASSLAVTSSYNEQFF. CDR3 nucleotides: TGTGCCAGCAGCTTGGCCGTGACGAGCTCCTACAATGAGCAGTTCTTC. The full variable domain, completed using reference TRBV5-8 and TRBJ2-1, is EAGVTQSPTHLIKTRGQQATLRCSPISGHTSVYWYQQALGLGLQFLLWYDEGEERNRGNFPPRFSGRQFPNYSSELNVNALELEDSALYLCASSLAVTSSYNEQFFGPGTRLTVL.